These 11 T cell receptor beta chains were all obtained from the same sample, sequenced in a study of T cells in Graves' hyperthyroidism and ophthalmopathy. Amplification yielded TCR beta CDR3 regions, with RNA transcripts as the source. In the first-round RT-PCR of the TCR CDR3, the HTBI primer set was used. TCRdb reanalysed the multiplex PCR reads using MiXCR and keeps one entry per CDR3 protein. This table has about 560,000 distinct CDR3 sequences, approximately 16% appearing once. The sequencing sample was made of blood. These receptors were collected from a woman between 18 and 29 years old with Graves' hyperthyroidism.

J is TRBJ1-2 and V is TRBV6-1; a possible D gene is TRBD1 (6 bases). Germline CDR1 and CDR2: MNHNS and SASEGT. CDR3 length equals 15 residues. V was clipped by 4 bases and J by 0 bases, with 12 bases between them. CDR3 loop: CASSGTGTTNYGYTF. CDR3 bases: TGTGCCAGCAGTGGCACCGGGACAACTAACTATGGCTACACCTTC.

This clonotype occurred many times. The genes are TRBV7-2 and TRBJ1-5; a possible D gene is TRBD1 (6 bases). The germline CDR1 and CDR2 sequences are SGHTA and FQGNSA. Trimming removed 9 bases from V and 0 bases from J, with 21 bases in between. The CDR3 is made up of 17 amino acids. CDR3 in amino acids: CARTLSRGLDSNQPQHF. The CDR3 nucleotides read TGTGCCAGAACCTTATCCAGGGGTTTGGATAGCAATCAGCCCCAGCATTTT.

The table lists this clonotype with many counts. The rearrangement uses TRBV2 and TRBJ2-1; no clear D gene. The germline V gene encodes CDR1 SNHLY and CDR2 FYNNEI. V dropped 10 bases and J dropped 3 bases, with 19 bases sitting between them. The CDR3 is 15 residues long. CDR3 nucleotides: TGTGCCATCGGTGTAAGCACATTATTCTACAATGAGCAGTTCTTC. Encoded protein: CAIGVSTLFYNEQFF.

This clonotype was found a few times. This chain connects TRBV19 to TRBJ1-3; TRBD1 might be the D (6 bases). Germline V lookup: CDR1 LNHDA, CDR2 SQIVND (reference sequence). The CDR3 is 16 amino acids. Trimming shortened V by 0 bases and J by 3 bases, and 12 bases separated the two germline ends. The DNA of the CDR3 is TGTGCCAGTAGTATAGAGGGGGCGATACTTGGAAACACCATATATTTT. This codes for CASSIEGAILGNTIYF.

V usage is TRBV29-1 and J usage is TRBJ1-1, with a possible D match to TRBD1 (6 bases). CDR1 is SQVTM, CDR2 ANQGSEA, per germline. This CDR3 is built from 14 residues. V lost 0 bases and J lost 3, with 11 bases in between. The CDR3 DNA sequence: TGCAGCGTTGAAGAGGGGGCGGGGTACACTGAAGCTTTCTTT. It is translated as CSVEEGAGYTEAFF.

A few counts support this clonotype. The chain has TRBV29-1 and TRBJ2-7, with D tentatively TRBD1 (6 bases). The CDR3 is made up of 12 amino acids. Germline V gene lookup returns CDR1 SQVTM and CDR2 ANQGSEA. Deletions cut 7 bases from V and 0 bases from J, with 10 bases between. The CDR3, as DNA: TGCAGCGCATTGGGGGCCTCCTACGAGCAGTACTTC. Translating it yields CSALGASYEQYF.

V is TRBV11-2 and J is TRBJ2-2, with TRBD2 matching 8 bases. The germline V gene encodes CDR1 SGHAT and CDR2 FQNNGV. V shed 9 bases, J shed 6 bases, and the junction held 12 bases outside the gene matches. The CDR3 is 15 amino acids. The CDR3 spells CASPGAGVYSGELFF. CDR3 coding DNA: TGTGCCAGTCCAGGAGCGGGAGTTTATTCCGGGGAGCTGTTTTTT.

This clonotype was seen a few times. CDR3 sequence (DNA): TGTGCCAGCAGTCGCGGGGCGGGAATCACAGATACGCAGTATTTT. Translated, it gives CASSRGAGITDTQYF. V and J are TRBV6-1 and TRBJ2-3, with a weak D call TRBD2 (6 bases). The V end lost 5 bases, the J end lost 2 bases, and 14 bases lay between the germline ends. Germline V gene lookup returns CDR1 MNHNS and CDR2 SASEGT. This CDR3 has 15 amino acids.

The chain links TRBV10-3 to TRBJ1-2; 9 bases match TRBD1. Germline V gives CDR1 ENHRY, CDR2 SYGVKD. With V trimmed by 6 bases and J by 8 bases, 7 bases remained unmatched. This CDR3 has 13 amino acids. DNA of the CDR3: TGTGCCATCAGGATACAGGGGGCTGGGGGCTACACCTTC. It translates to CAIRIQGAGGYTF.

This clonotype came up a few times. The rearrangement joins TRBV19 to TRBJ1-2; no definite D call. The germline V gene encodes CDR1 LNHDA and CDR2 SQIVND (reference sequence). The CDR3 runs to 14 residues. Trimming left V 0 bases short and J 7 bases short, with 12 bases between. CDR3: CASSIDPASFGYTF. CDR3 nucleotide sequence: TGTGCCAGTAGTATAGATCCGGCGAGTTTTGGCTACACCTTC. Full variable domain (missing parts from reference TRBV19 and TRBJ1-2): DGGITQSPKYLFRKEGQNVTLSCEQNLNHDAMYWYRQDPGQGLRLIYYSQIVNDFQKGDIAEGYSVSREKKESFPLTVTSAQKNPTAFYLCASSIDPASFGYTFGSGTRLTVV.

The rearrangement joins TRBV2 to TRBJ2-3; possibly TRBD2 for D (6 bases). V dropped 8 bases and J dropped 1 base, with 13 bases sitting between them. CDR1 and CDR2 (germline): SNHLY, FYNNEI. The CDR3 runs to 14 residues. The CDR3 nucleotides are TGTGCCAGCTTAGGGGCGGGGCGCACAGATACGCAGTATTTT. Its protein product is CASLGAGRTDTQYF.